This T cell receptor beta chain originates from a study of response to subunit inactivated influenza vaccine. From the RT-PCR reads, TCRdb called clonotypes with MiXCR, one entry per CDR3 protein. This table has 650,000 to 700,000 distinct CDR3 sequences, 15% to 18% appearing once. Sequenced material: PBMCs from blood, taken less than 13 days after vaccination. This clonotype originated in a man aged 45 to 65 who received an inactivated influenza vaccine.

CDR3 nucleotides: TGTGCCAGCAGTACCCAGGGGGAACCCGGGCAGCCCCAGCATTTT. This sequence encodes CASSTQGEPGQPQHF. The chain is built from TRBV2 and TRBJ1-5, with 7 bases aligning to TRBD1. V shed 5 bases, J shed 7 bases, and the junction held 11 bases outside the gene matches. The germline V gene encodes CDR1 SNHLY and CDR2 FYNNEI. This CDR3 is built from 15 residues.